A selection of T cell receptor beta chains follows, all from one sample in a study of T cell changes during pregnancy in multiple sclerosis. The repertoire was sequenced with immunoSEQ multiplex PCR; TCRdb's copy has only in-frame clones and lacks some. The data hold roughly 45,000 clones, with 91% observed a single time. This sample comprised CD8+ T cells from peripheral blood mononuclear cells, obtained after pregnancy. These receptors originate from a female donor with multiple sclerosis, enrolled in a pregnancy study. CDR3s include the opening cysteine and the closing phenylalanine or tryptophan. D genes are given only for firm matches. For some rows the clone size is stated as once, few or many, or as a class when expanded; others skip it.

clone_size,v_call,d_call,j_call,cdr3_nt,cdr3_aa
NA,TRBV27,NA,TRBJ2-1,TGTGCCAGCAGTTTATCCCCGACTGTAGCCTACAATGAGCAGTTCTTC,CASSLSPTVAYNEQFF
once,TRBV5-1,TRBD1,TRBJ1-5,TGCGCCAGCAGCTTGGCCGGGGCAGGGGGCTTCGGGGGTCAGCCCCAGCATTTT,CASSLAGAGGFGGQPQHF
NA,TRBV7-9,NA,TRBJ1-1,TGTGCCAGCAGCTTGCAGGGAGGGACCTACACTGAAGCTTTCTTT,CASSLQGGTYTEAFF
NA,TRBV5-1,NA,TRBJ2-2,TGCGCCAGCTTTCGGGGCAGCTACAGGGCGTGGGGCACCGGGGAGCTGTTTTTT,CASFRGSYRAWGTGELFF
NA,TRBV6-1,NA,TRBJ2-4,TGTGCCACCCTAGACCGACGGGCCAAAAACATTCAGTACTTC,CATLDRRAKNIQYF
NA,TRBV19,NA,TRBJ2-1,TGTGCCAGTAGTATCACGGCAGGGACTTACAATGAGCAGTTCTTC,CASSITAGTYNEQFF
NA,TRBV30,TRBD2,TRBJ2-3,TGTGCCTGGAATGCGGCGGGAGGTGCAGATACGCAGTATTTT,CAWNAAGGADTQYF
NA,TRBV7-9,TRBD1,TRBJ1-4,TGTGCCAGCAGCTTAAACGCAGGGGGGAATGAAAAACTGTTTTTT,CASSLNAGGNEKLFF
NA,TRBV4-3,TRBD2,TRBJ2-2,TGCGCCAGCAGCCCTGAGCGGGGGGGCGGCGGGGAGCTGTTTTTT,CASSPERGGGGELFF
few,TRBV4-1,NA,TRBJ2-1,TGCGCCAGCAGCCAAGATAGAAATGAGCAGTTCTTC,CASSQDRNEQFF
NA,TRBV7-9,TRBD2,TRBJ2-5,TGTGCCAGCAGCTCGGGACTAGCGTTGGAGACCCAGTACTTC,CASSSGLALETQYF
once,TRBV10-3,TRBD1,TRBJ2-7,TGTGCCACTTCGACAGACAGGGGATTCTTCTACGAGCAGTACTTC,CATSTDRGFFYEQYF
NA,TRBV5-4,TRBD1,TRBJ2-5,TGTGCCAGCAGCCGGGACAGCCAAGAGACCCAGTACTTC,CASSRDSQETQYF
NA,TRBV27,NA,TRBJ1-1,TGTGCCAGCAGGGAGGAAGCCTTTATGAACACTGAAGCTTTCTTT,CASREEAFMNTEAFF
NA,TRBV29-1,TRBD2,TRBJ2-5,TGCAGCGTTCATCCGCTAGCGGGCCAAGAGACCCAGTACTTC,CSVHPLAGQETQYF
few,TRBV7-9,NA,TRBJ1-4,TGTGCCAGCAGCGGGGGGACCGGCGATGAAAAACTGTTTTTT,CASSGGTGDEKLFF
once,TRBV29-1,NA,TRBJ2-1,TGCAGCGTCACAGGTACAGCCTTTAATGAGCAGTTCTTC,CSVTGTAFNEQFF
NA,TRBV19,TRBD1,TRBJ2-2,TGTGCCAGTAGGAACCGGGACAGGGGGCAAGTCGGGGAGCTGTTTTTT,CASRNRDRGQVGELFF
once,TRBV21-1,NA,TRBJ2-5,TGTGCCAGCAGCAAAAAGAGGGAACAGTTTCAAGAGACCCAGTACTTC,CASSKKREQFQETQYF
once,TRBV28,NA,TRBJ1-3,TGTGCCAGCACGAGGAGGTACTCTGGAAACACCATATATTTT,CASTRRYSGNTIYF
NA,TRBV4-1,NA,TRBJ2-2,TGCGCCAGCAGCCAGGGGCTTAACACCGGGGAGCTGTTTTTT,CASSQGLNTGELFF
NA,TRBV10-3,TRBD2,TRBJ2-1,TGTGCCATCAGTGAGGAACTAGCGGGGGCGACCTACAATGAGCAGTTCTTC,CAISEELAGATYNEQFF
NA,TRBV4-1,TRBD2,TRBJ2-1,TGCGCCAGCAGCCAAGATGCCGGGACTAGCGGGATTTACAATGAGCAGTTCTTC,CASSQDAGTSGIYNEQFF
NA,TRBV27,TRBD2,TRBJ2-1,TGTGCCAGCAGTTCCCTAGGGGCTAGCGGGGGGAATGAGCAGTTCTTC,CASSSLGASGGNEQFF
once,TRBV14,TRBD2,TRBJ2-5,TGTGCCAGCAGCCCCGGGACATTGGGACTAGCGGGGACTCAAGAGACCCAGTACTTC,CASSPGTLGLAGTQETQYF
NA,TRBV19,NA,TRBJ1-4,TGTGCCAGTAGCCGCGGAGGGCTCAGCGAAAAACTGTTTTTT,CASSRGGLSEKLFF
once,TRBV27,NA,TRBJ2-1,TGTGCCAGCAGGGTTACAGGGCCTTACAATGAGCAGTTCTTC,CASRVTGPYNEQFF
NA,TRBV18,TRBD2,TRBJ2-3,TGTGCCAGCTCACCCATCGGGGGGGCAGATACGCAGTATTTT,CASSPIGGADTQYF
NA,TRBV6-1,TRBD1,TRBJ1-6,TGTGCCAGCAGTGTCGAGGGGACAGGGGGCTCACCCCTCCACTTT,CASSVEGTGGSPLHF
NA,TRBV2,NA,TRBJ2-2,TGTGCCAGCAGTGCCGCGAACACCGGGGAGCTGTTTTTT,CASSAANTGELFF
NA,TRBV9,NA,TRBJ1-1,TGTGCCAGCAGCCCCCACATCGGAGAAAGTGTAGCTTTCTTT,CASSPHIGESVAFF
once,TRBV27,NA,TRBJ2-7,TGTGCCAGCTGTGATGCGGAATGCTACGAGCAGTACTTC,CASCDAECYEQYF
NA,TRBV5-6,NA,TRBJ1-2,TGTGCCAGCAGTGGGATACAGGAGCCCTATGGCTACACCTTC,CASSGIQEPYGYTF
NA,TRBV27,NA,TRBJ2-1,TGTGCCAGCAGTTTCCCAGGGTGGGATGAGCAGTTCTTC,CASSFPGWDEQFF
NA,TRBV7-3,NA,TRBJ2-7,TGTGCCAGCAGCCCCCAAGCTGGCTCCGGGGATTCCTACGAGCAGTACTTC,CASSPQAGSGDSYEQYF
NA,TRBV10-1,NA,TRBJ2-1,TGCGCCAGCAGTCAGGACAGTTTCTACAATGAGCAGTTCTTC,CASSQDSFYNEQFF
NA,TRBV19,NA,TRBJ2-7,TGTGCCAGTAGTCAGAACTACGAGCAGTACTTC,CASSQNYEQYF
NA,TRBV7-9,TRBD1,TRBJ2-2,TGTGCCAGCAGCCGTACAGGGGTTACCGGGGAGCTGTTTTTT,CASSRTGVTGELFF
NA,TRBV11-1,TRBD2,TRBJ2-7,TGTGCCAGCAGCGCTCGCGGGGGCTCCTACGAGCAGTACTTC,CASSARGGSYEQYF
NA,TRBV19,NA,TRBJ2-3,TGTGCCACCTCGTGGGCGGGTCGGACAGATACGCAGTATTTT,CATSWAGRTDTQYF